These 3 T cell receptor beta chains originate from one sample sequenced in a study of PD-L1 blockade in urothelial cancer. This table comes from immunoSEQ multiplex PCR, and its TCRdb copy is limited to in-frame clones, with some not included. Altogether 130,000 or so clones are present, less than 85% being singletons, with the ten largest covering 2.5% to 4%. Regarding time point: pretreatment peripheral blood. Source: PBMCs, taken around atezolizumab (anti-PD-L1) treatment. The receptors were sampled from a middle-aged man with urothelial cancer.

This clone was seen a handful of times. The chain uses TRBV27 and TRBJ1-6; 7 bases are a match to TRBD1. The CDR3 loop spans 15 amino acids. Trimming took 6 bases from V and 7 from J; bases not matched to a gene: 9. Germline loops: CDR1 MNHEY, CDR2 SMNVEV (reference sequence). CDR3 region: CASSEGARWNSPLHF. Here the CDR3 DNA reads TGTGCCAGCAGCGAGGGGGCGCGATGGAATTCACCCCTCCACTTT.

The rearrangement uses TRBV27 and TRBJ2-3; D is unclear. The germline V gene encodes CDR1 MNHEY and CDR2 SMNVEV (reference sequence). The CDR3 has 13 amino acids. Trimming stripped 6 bases from V and 4 bases from J, with 11 bases between. In nucleotides, the CDR3 is TGTGCCAGCAGAGAGAGGTGGGCAGATACGCAGTATTTT. Protein product: CASRERWADTQYF.

The chain combines TRBV18 with TRBJ2-5; 9 bases agree with TRBD2. The V and J ends lost 1 base and 2 bases, in that order; junction bases with no gene match: 5. Germline-derived CDR1 and CDR2 are KGHSH and LQKENI. The CDR3 covers 16 residues. The chain's CDR3 is CASSPLLAGGQETQYF. For the CDR3, the DNA is TGTGCCAGCTCACCACTCCTCGCGGGAGGGCAAGAGACCCAGTACTTC.